Listed here are 3 T cell receptor beta chains from one sample, sequenced in a study of blood T cell repertoires in COVID-19. Here immunoSEQ multiplex PCR was the method, and the copy in TCRdb shows in-frame clones only, minus some. There are about 210,000 clones in the sample; roughly 91% occur only once, and around 7% lies in the top ten. The sequencing sample was made of PBMCs or T cells enriched from blood (not recorded which). The receptors stem from a man under 40 in a cohort exposed to, infected with or recovered from COVID-19 (not recorded which).

The rearrangement joins TRBV3-1 (or the pseudogene TRBV3-2) to TRBJ2-1, with TRBD1 matching 10 bases. Germline V CDR1 and CDR2: LGHDT, YNNKEL (reference sequence). The V segment lost 4 bases and the J segment 7 bases; nucleotides outside the gene matches: 13. The CDR3 sequence is 17 residues long. CDR3 DNA: TGTGCCAGCAGCCCCCAAGGGGGACAGGGGCTAGGGAATGAGCAGTTCTTC. The encoded protein is CASSPQGGQGLGNEQFF.

The chain links TRBV25-1 to TRBJ1-1, with 7 nucleotides matching TRBD1. Looked up from germline, CDR1 is MGHDK and CDR2 is SYGVNS. V lost 6 bases, J lost 4 bases, and 8 bases stayed unmatched. The CDR3 consists of 14 residues. Written as DNA, the CDR3 is TGTGCCAGCAGCTCCCTGACAGGGCCCACTGAAGCTTTCTTT. The encoded protein is CASSSLTGPTEAFF. The full variable domain, in which reference TRBV25-1 and TRBJ1-1 provide the parts outside the CDR3, is EADIYQTPRYLVIGTGKKITLECSQTMGHDKMYWYQQDPGMELHLIHYSYGVNSTEKGDLSSESTVSRIRTEHFPLTLESARPSHTSQYLCASSSLTGPTEAFFGQGTRLTVV.

The genes are TRBV7-9 and TRBJ2-7; 14 nucleotides agree with TRBD2. V shed 5 bases and J 0 bases; nucleotides not matched to a gene: 6. This CDR3 has 17 residues. CDR1 is SEHNR and CDR2 is FQNEAQ in the germline V gene (reference sequence). The CDR3 sequence is CASSRGLAGGLSYEQYF. The CDR3 DNA reads as TGTGCCAGCAGCCGCGGACTAGCGGGAGGTCTCTCCTACGAGCAGTACTTC.